The rows below give T cell receptor beta chains drawn from one sample of a study of cytomegalovirus exposure and HLA in healthy donors. TCRdb keeps only in-frame clones here, not all; method: immunoSEQ multiplex PCR. The sample consists of about 110,000 clones, roughly 71% of them appearing once. Sequencing input: PBMCs. The source is a man aged 35 to 55 in good health and CMV-seropositive. CDR3s include the opening cysteine and the closing phenylalanine or tryptophan. The order of the fields is V gene, J gene, clone size, D gene, CDR3 protein, CDR3 DNA. D genes are given only for firm matches. Clone size is not always given. Where it is, it says once, few, many or a class for expanded clones.

>TRBV28|TRBJ2-7|.|.
CATKDSYEQYF
TGTGCCACCAAGGACAGCTACGAGCAGTACTTC
>TRBV28|TRBJ2-1|.|TRBD2
CASSLAGVSYNEQFF
TGTGCCAGCAGCTTAGCGGGAGTCTCCTACAATGAGCAGTTCTTC
>TRBV4-1|TRBJ2-5|.|.
CASSQARGETQYF
TGCGCCAGCAGCCAAGCCAGGGGAGAGACCCAGTACTTC
>TRBV5-4|TRBJ2-5|.|.
CASSRAGAVQWEETQYF
TGTGCCAGCAGCCGGGCGGGGGCAGTCCAATGGGAAGAGACCCAGTACTTC
>TRBV10-2|TRBJ1-1|few|.
CASSETGGEAFF
TGCGCCAGCAGTGAAACGGGAGGGGAAGCTTTCTTT
>TRBV11-1|TRBJ2-2|few|.
CASSFYGTGELFF
TGTGCCAGCAGCTTTTACGGCACCGGGGAGCTGTTTTTT
>TRBV13|TRBJ2-6|once|TRBD2
CASTGRVSGANVLTF
TGTGCCAGCACCGGGAGGGTCTCTGGGGCCAACGTCCTGACTTTC
>TRBV18|TRBJ2-5|.|.
CASSLMEQGSETQYF
TGTGCCAGCTCCCTAATGGAGCAGGGGAGCGAGACCCAGTACTTC
>TRBV28|TRBJ2-7|.|TRBD1
CASTMTGPTEQYF
TGTGCCAGCACCATGACAGGGCCTACCGAGCAGTACTTC
>TRBV10-1|TRBJ1-2|.|TRBD1
CASSESGGFGYTF
TGCGCCAGCAGTGAGTCAGGGGGCTTTGGCTACACCTTC
>TRBV15|TRBJ2-4|.|.
CATSRDGALAKNIQYF
TGTGCCACCAGCAGAGATGGGGCGTTAGCCAAAAACATTCAGTACTTC
>TRBV7-9|TRBJ2-7|.|.
CASSLVEGGYEQYF
TGTGCCAGCAGCTTAGTAGAAGGGGGCTACGAGCAGTACTTC
>TRBV4-1|TRBJ1-1|.|.
CASSPQALSGETEAFF
TGCGCCAGCAGCCCTCAGGCTCTTTCCGGGGAGACTGAAGCTTTCTTT
>TRBV4-2|TRBJ2-1|.|TRBD1
CASSLTGAPYNEQFF
TGTGCCAGCAGCCTCACAGGGGCGCCCTACAATGAGCAGTTCTTC
>TRBV19|TRBJ2-3|.|.
CASSTTSASTDTQYF
TGTGCCAGTAGTACGACTAGTGCTAGCACAGATACGCAGTATTTT
>TRBV5-1|TRBJ1-1|.|TRBD1
CASSWEDRDAEAFF
TGCGCCAGCAGCTGGGAGGACAGGGACGCTGAAGCTTTCTTT
>TRBV18|TRBJ2-1|.|TRBD2
CASSPLAGAYNEQFF
TGTGCCAGCTCGCCTTTAGCGGGAGCCTACAATGAGCAGTTCTTC
>TRBV6-5|TRBJ2-3|.|.
CASSYNLGTQYF
TGTGCCAGCAGTTACAACCTCGGGACGCAGTATTTT
>TRBV30|TRBJ1-5|.|.
CAWSGGVSNQPQHF
TGTGCCTGGAGTGGGGGAGTTAGCAATCAGCCCCAGCATTTT
>TRBV11-2|TRBJ2-5|.|.
CASSLGGEETQYF
TGTGCCAGCAGCTTAGGGGGGGAGGAGACCCAGTACTTC
>TRBV7-2|TRBJ2-6|.|.
CASSLQGTPSGANVLTF
TGTGCCAGCAGCTTACAGGGGACCCCCTCTGGGGCCAACGTCCTGACTTTC
>TRBV4-1|TRBJ2-5|.|TRBD2
CASSQAPTGGETQYF
TGCGCCAGCAGCCAAGCCCCCACGGGAGGTGAGACCCAGTACTTC
>TRBV19|TRBJ1-2|few|TRBD1
CASSTGQGRYGYTF
TGCGCCAGTAGTACGGGACAGGGGAGATATGGCTACACCTTC
>TRBV29-1|TRBJ1-1|.|TRBD1
CSSRQGDTEAFF
TGCAGCTCGCGACAGGGGGACACTGAAGCTTTCTTT
>TRBV7-9|TRBJ1-4|.|.
CASSSLDNRPAIGEKLFF
TGTGCCAGCAGCTCCCTAGATAATCGACCGGCGATCGGGGAAAAACTGTTTTTT
>TRBV27|TRBJ1-4|.|.
CASRLTGNEKLFF
TGTGCCAGCAGGTTGACAGGAAATGAAAAACTGTTTTTT
>TRBV19|TRBJ1-5|.|.
CASTPGLYSNQPQHF
TGTGCCAGTACCCCGGGACTCTATAGCAATCAGCCCCAGCATTTT
>TRBV29-1|TRBJ2-7|.|TRBD1
CSVDTGGSYEQYF
TGCAGCGTTGACACAGGGGGCTCCTACGAGCAGTACTTC
>TRBV7-7|TRBJ2-2|.|.
CASSQTAGELFF
TGTGCTAGCAGCCAAACGGCCGGGGAGCTGTTTTTT
>TRBV19|TRBJ2-5|.|TRBD2
CASSKGLAGGGTQYF
TGTGCCAGTAGTAAGGGACTAGCGGGAGGAGGGACCCAGTACTTC
>TRBV6-1|TRBJ2-3|.|.
CASSEGAGSTDTQYF
TGTGCCAGCAGTGAAGGGGCGGGAAGCACAGATACGCAGTATTTT
>TRBV5-1|TRBJ1-1|few|TRBD1
CASSLQTGDEAFF
TGCGCCAGCAGCCTTCAGACAGGGGACGAAGCTTTCTTT
>TRBV15|TRBJ2-1|.|.
CATSRVAGHFNEQFF
TGTGCCACCAGCAGAGTAGCCGGACACTTCAATGAGCAGTTCTTC
>TRBV7-3|TRBJ1-1|.|TRBD1
CASSSGQLNTEAFF
TGTGCCAGCAGCTCGGGACAGCTGAACACTGAAGCTTTCTTT
>TRBV5-1|TRBJ1-1|.|.
CASSSLTDMNTEAFF
TGCGCCAGCAGCTCGTTGACAGATATGAACACTGAAGCTTTCTTT
>TRBV15|TRBJ1-1|.|.
CATSRDLGTYTEAFF
TGTGCCACCAGCAGAGACCTTGGGACATATACTGAAGCTTTCTTT
>TRBV6-5|TRBJ2-1|.|.
CASSYSGGPSNEQFF
TGTGCCAGCAGTTATTCAGGAGGACCAAGCAATGAGCAGTTCTTC
>TRBV19|TRBJ2-3|.|TRBD1
CASSILLGDRATDTQYF
TGTGCCAGTAGTATCCTTCTGGGGGACAGGGCCACAGATACGCAGTATTTT
>TRBV28|TRBJ2-5|.|.
CASSPAVETQYF
TGTGCCAGCAGCCCCGCAGTAGAGACCCAGTACTTC
>TRBV4-1|TRBJ2-3|few|.
CASSLGEDTQYF
TGCGCCAGCAGTCTCGGTGAAGATACGCAGTATTTT
>TRBV4-1|TRBJ1-5|.|.
CASSQDREAVYSNQPQHF
TGCGCCAGCAGCCAAGATAGGGAGGCAGTCTATAGCAATCAGCCCCAGCATTTT
>TRBV5-6|TRBJ2-7|.|.
CASSLPLQDYEQYF
TGTGCCAGCAGCTTGCCCTTACAAGACTACGAGCAGTACTTC
>TRBV29-1|TRBJ1-2|.|TRBD1
CSVGHRDRGSYGYTF
TGCAGCGTTGGTCACCGGGACAGGGGAAGCTATGGCTACACCTTC
>TRBV27|TRBJ2-1|.|TRBD2
CASSPWTSGRNEQFF
TGTGCCAGCAGTCCCTGGACTAGCGGGAGGAATGAGCAGTTCTTC
>TRBV21-1|TRBJ2-4|.|.
CASSTPGGSSQAIQYF
TGTGCCAGCAGCACCCCAGGGGGAAGCTCTCAGGCCATTCAGTACTTC